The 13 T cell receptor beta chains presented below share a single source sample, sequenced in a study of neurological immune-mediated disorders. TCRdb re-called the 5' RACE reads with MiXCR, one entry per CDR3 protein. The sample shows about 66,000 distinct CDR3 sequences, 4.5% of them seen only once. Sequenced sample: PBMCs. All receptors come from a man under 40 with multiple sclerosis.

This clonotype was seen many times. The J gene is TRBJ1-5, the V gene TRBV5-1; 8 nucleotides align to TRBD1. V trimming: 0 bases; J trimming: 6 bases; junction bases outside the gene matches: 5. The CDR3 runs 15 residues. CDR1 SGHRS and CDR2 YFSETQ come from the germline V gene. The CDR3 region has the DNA TGCGCCAGCAGCTTGGGACAGGGGTTTGGTCAGCCCCAGCATTTT. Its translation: CASSLGQGFGQPQHF.

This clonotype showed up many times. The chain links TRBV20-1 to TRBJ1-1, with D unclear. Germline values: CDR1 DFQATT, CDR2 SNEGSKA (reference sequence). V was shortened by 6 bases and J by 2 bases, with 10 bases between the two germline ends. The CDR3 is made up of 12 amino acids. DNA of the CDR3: TGCAGTGCCGAGGGTACAAACACTGAAGCTTTCTTT. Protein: CSAEGTNTEAFF.

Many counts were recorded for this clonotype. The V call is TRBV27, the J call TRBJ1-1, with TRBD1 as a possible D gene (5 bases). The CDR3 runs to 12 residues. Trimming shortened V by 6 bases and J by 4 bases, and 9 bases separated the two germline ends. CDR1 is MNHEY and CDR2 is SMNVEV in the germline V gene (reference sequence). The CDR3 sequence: CASRQGRTEAFF. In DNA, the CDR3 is TGTGCCAGCAGGCAGGGCCGCACTGAAGCTTTCTTT.

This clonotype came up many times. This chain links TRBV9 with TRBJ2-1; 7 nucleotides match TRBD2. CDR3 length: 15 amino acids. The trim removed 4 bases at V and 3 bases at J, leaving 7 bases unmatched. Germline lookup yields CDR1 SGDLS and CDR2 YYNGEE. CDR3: CASSRGGTYYNEQFF. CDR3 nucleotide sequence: TGTGCCAGCAGCCGCGGGGGAACCTACTACAATGAGCAGTTCTTC.

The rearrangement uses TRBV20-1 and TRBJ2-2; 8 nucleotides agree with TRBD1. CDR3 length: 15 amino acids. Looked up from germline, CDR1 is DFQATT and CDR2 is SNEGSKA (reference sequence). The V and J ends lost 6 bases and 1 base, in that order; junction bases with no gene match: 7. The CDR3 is CSAGDRGGNTGELFF. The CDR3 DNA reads TGCAGTGCGGGCGACAGGGGAGGGAACACCGGGGAGCTGTTTTTT.

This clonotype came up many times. CDR3 bases: TGCGCCAGCAGCCAAGCCGGACTAGCGGGGGCTGTTTCCGGGGAGCTGTTTTTT. Its protein is CASSQAGLAGAVSGELFF. This chain joins TRBV4-1 and TRBJ2-2; 13 nucleotides match TRBD2. This CDR3 spans 18 amino acids. Germline-derived CDR1 and CDR2 are MGHRA and YSYEKL. The V gene end was trimmed by 1 base and the J gene end by 6 bases; junction bases not matched to a gene: 8.

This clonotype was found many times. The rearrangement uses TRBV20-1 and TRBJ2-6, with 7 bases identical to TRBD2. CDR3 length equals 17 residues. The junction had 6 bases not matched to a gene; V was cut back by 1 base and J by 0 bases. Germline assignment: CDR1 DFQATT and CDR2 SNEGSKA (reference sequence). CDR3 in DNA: TGCAGTGCTAGAGCCGGGGAGGGACCCTCTGGGGCCAACGTCCTGACTTTC. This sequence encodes CSARAGEGPSGANVLTF.

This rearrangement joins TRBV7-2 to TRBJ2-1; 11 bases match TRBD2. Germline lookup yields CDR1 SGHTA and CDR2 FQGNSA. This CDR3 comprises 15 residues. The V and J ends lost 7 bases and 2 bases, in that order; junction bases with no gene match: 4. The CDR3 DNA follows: TGTGCCAGCAACATAGCGGGGGGGCCCTACAATGAGCAGTTCTTC. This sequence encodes CASNIAGGPYNEQFF.

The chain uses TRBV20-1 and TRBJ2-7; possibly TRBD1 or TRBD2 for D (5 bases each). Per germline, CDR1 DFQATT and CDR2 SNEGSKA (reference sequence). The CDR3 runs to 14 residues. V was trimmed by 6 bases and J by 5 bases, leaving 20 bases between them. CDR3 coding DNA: TGCAGTGCAGTGAGGGTGTTAGTGGGACACGAGCAGTACTTC. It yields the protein CSAVRVLVGHEQYF.

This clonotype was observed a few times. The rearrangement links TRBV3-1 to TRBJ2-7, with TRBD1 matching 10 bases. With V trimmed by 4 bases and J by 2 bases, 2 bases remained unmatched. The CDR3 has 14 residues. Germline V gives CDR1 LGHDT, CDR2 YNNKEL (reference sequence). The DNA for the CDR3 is TGTGCCAGCAGCCCAGGGACAGGGGCCTACGAGCAGTACTTC. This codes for CASSPGTGAYEQYF.

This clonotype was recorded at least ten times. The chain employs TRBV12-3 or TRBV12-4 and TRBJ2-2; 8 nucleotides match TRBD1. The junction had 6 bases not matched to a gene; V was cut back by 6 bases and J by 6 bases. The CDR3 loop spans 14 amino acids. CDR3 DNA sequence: TGTGCCAGCAGACCGGACAGGGTGGCCGGGGAGCTGTTTTTT. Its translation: CASRPDRVAGELFF.

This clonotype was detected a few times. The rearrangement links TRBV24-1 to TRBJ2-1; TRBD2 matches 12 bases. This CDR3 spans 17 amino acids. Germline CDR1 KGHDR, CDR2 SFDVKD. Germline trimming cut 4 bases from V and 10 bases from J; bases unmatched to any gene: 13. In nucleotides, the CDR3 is TGTGCCACCAGTGACCGACCTGCTAGCGGGGGGGCTGGGGAGCAGTTCTTC. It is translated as CATSDRPASGGAGEQFF.

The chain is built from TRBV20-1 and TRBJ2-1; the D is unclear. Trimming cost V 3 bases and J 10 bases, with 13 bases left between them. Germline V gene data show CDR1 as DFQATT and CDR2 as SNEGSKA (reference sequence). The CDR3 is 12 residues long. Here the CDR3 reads CSARRRGGEQFF. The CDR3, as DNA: TGCAGTGCTAGGCGACGTGGTGGAGAGCAGTTCTTC.